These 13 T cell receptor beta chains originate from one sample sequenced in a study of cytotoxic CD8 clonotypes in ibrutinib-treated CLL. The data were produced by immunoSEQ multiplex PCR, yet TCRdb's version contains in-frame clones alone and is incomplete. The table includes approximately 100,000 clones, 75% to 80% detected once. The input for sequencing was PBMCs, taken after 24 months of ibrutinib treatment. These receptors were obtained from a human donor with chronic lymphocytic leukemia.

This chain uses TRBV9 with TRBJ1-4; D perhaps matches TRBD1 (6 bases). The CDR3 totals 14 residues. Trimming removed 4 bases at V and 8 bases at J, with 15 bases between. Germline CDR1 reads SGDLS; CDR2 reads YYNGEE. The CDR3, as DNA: TGTGCCAGCAGCCCGGGGGGCTACTCGGAAAAACTGTTTTTT. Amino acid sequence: CASSPGGYSEKLFF.

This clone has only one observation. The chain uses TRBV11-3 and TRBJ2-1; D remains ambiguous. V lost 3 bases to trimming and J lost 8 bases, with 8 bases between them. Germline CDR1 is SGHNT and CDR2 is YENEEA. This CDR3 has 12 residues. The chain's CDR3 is CASSFGGHEQFF. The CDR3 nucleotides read TGTGCCAGCAGCTTTGGCGGCCATGAGCAGTTCTTC. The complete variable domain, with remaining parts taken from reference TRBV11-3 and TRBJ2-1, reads EAGVVQSPRYKIIEKKQPVAFWCNPISGHNTLYWYLQNLGQGPELLIRYENEEAVDDSQLPKDRFSAERLKGVDSTLKIQPAELGDSAVYLCASSFGGHEQFFGPGTRLTVL.

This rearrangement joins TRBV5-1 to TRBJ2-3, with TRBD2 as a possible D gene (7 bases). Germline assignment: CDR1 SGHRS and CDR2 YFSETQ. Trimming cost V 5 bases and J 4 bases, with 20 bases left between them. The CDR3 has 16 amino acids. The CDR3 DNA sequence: TGCGCCAGCAGTCGGGGGGCCCGCGGAGGGGCAGATACGCAGTATTTT. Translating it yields CASSRGARGGADTQYF.

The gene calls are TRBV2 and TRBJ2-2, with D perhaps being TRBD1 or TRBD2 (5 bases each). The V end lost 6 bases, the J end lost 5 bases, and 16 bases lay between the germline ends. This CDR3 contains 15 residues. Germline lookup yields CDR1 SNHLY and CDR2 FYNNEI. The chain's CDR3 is CASRARDGPTGELFF. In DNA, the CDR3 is TGTGCCAGCAGAGCACGGGACGGCCCAACCGGGGAGCTGTTTTTT.

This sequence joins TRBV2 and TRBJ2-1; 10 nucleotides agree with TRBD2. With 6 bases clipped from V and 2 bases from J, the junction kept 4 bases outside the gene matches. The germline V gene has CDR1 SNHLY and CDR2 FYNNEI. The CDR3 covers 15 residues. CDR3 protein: CASRGLAVTYNEQFF. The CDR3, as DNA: TGTGCCAGCAGAGGACTAGCGGTAACCTACAATGAGCAGTTCTTC.

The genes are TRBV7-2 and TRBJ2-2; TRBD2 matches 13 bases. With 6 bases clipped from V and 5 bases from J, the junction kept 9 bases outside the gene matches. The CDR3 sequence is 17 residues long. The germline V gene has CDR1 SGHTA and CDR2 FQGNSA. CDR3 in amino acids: CASSFTSGRAKTGELFF. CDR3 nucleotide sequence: TGTGCCAGCAGTTTTACTAGCGGGAGGGCCAAAACCGGGGAGCTGTTTTTT. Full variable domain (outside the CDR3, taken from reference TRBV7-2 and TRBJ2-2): GAGVSQSPSNKVTEKGKDVELRCDPISGHTALYWYRQSLGQGLEFLIYFQGNSAPDKSGLPSDRFSAERTGGSVSTLTIQRTQQEDSAVYLCASSFTSGRAKTGELFFGEGSRLTVL.

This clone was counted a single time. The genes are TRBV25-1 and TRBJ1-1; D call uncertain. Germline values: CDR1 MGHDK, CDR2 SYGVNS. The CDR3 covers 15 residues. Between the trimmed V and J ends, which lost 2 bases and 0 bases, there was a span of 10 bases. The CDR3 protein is CASSESGVMNTEAFF. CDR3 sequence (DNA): TGTGCCAGCAGTGAAAGTGGAGTCATGAACACTGAAGCTTTCTTT.

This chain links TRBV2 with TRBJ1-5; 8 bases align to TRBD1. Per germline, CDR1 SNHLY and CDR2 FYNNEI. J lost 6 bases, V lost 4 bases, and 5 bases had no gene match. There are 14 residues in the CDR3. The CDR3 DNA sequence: TGTGCCAGCAGTGGCGGACAGGGTGGTCAGCCCCAGCATTTT. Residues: CASSGGQGGQPQHF.

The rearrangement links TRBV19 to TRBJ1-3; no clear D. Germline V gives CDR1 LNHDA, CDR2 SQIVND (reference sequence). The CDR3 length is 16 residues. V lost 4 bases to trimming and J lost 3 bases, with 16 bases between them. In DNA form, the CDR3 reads TGTGCCAGTAGTACCAGTCCCAGTTTGGTTGGAAACACCATATATTTT. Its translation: CASSTSPSLVGNTIYF.

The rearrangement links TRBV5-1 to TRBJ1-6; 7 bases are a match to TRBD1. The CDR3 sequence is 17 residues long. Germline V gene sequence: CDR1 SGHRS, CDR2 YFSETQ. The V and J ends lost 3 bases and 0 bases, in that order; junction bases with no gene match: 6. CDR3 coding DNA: TGCGCCAGCAGCTCCGGGACAGCTAGCTCCTATAATTCACCCCTCCACTTT. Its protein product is CASSSGTASSYNSPLHF.

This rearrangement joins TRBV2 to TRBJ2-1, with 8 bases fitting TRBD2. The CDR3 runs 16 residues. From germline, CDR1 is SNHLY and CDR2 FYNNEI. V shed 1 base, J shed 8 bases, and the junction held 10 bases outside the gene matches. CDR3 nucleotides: TGTGCCAGCAGTGAAGGTTACGCGGGAGGTTTGGATGAGCAGTTCTTC. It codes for CASSEGYAGGLDEQFF.

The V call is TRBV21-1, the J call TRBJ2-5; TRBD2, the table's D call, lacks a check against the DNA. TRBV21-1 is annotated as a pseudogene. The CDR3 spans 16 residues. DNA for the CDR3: TGTGCCAGCAGCAAAGGTCCTAGCGGGTTACAAGAGACCCAGTACTTC. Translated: CASSKGPSGLQETQYF.

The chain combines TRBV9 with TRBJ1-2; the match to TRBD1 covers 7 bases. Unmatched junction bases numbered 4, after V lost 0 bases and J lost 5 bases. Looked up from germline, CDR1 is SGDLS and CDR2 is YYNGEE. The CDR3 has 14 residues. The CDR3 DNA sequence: TGTGCCAGCAGCGTAGAGGAGGGGGCATATGGCTACACCTTC. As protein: CASSVEEGAYGYTF.